This T cell receptor (beta chain) was sequenced for a study of technical replicates of blood from several donors. The ends were cut back, 1 base at V and 4 bases at J, with 5 bases in the middle. Germline lookup yields CDR1 SGHRS and CDR2 YFSETQ. CDR3 length: 13 amino acids. TCRdb's copy holds only in-frame clones and misses some; the assay was immunoSEQ multiplex PCR. This repertoire shows fewer than 90,000 clones, around 89% found once; its top ten account for 0.41%. What was sequenced was T cells isolated from PBMCs. This chain links TRBV5-1 with TRBJ1-4, with D unresolved. This receptor was taken from a human donor in good health. CDR3 region: CASSLLGNEKLFF. The CDR3 coding sequence is TGCGCCAGCAGCTTGCTCGGTAATGAAAAACTGTTTTTT.